This TCR beta chain was retrieved from a study of T cell responses to AZD1222 COVID-19 vaccine. Clones were sequenced by immunoSEQ multiplex PCR, and TCRdb holds only the in-frame ones, with some missing. Altogether around 120,000 clones are present, just over 85% being singletons, with the ten largest covering about 19%. Regarding this clone: Its antigen is unknown.

Study conclusions and caveats: It was only a handful of AZD1222 recipients who were seropositive at baseline.

The CDR3 totals 12 residues. The germline gives CDR1 SGHDT, CDR2 YYEEEE. The V and J ends lost 5 bases and 4 bases respectively, with 9 bases between them. This rearrangement joins TRBV5-6 to TRBJ1-2, with D uncertain. The input for sequencing was peripheral blood, taken on day 0 of MenACWY control vaccination. The TCR was taken from an adult in good health. CDR3 coding DNA: TGTGCCAGCAGGCGTGAGGCCTATGGCTACACCTTC. Encoded protein: CASRREAYGYTF.